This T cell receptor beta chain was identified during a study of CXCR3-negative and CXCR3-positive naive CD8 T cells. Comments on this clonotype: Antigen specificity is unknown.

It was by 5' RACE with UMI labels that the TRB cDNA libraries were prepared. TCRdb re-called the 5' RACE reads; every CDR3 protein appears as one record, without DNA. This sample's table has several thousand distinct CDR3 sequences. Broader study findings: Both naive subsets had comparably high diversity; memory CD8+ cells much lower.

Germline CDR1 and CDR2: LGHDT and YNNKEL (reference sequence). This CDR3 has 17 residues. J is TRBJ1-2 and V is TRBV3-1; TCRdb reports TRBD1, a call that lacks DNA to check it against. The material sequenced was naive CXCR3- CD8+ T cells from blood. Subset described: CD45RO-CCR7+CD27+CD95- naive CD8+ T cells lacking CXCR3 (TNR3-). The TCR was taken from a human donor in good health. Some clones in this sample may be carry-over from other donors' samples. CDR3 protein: CASSQVFRDRIVHGYTF.